This record concerns one T cell receptor beta chain sequence. Its antigen remains unidentified. This sample was included in a study of cytomegalovirus exposure and HLA in healthy donors. PCR was performed using 60 Vbeta and 13 Jbeta primers. The data were produced by immunoSEQ multiplex PCR, yet TCRdb's version contains in-frame clones alone and is incomplete. The sample has 120,000 or so clones, about 80% seen once. Findings of the study overall: Excluded: some indistinguishable V segments such as TRBV6-2 and TRBV6-3. Using a false discovery rate of 0.05, a later analysis showed that approximately 18,000 TCR beta sequences were associated with HLA alleles.

From germline, CDR1 is SGHRS and CDR2 YFSETQ. The CDR3 is 15 residues long. J lost 3 bases, V lost 1 base, and 6 bases had no gene match. The clonotype was recovered from a man aged 60 to 75 in good health and CMV-seropositive. Input material: PBMCs. The V gene is TRBV5-1, the J gene TRBJ2-7, with 8 positions matching TRBD1. The CDR3 DNA reads TGCGCCAGCAGCTTGTTGACAGGGGTTCGCTACGAGCAGTACTTC. This encodes CASSLLTGVRYEQYF.